This TCR beta chain derives from a study of blood T cell repertoires in COVID-19. About the research overall: Sites across the United States, Italy and Spain contributed samples from acute and convalescent COVID-19. Nucleic acid was either cDNA or gDNA, and it came from T cells, B-cell-depleted T cells, or PBMCs.

Using immunoSEQ multiplex PCR, the repertoire was profiled, and TCRdb retains in-frame clones only, with some absent. Of around 280,000 clones in the sample, around 87% were seen once. From germline, CDR1 is DFQATT and CDR2 SNEGSKA (reference sequence). This CDR3 has 11 amino acids. With 6 bases removed from V and 7 bases from J, the gap between germline ends came to 12 bases. Individuals drawn from around 25 US areas were roughly 18 to 95 years old. The sequenced material came from PBMCs or T cells enriched from blood (not recorded which). The TCR originated in a woman between 18 and 29 years old with acute COVID-19. V is TRBV20-1 and J is TRBJ1-1; D perhaps matches TRBD1 (5 bases). CDR3 DNA: TGCAGTGCAAAGATACAGGTTGAAGCTTTCTTT. This translates into CSAKIQVEAFF.